Below, one TCR beta chain is given with its context. Data came from immunoSEQ multiplex PCR; TCRdb stores just in-frame clones and leaves some out. The sample includes some 44,000 clones, around 87% seen only once; the top ten take under 0.5%. The data belong to a study of OX40 agonist ivuxolimab in advanced cancers. Germline V gives CDR1 MNHEY, CDR2 SVGAGI. The CDR3 is made up of 15 amino acids. Trimming cost V 2 bases and J 6 bases, with 14 bases left between them. The rearrangement uses TRBV6-5 and TRBJ1-5, with D maybe TRBD1 (6 bases). The clonotype comes from an adult with an advanced solid tumor such as melanoma, head and neck, liver or kidney cancer. The source was CD4+ or CD8+ T cells sorted from blood, collected in a trial of the OX40 agonist ivuxolimab. The CDR3, as DNA: TGTGCCAGCAGTTACAGGGGGGTTGCGATTCAGCCCCAGCATTTT. This encodes CASSYRGVAIQPQHF.